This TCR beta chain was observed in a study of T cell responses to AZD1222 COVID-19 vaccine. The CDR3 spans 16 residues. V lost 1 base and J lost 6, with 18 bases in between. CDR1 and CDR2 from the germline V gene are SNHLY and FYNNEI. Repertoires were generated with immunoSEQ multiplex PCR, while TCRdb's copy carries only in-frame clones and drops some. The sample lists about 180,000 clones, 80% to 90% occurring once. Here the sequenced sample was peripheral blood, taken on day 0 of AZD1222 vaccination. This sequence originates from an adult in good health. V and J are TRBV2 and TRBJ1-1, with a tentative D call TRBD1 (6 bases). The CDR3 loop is CASSEGSPNRVAEAFF. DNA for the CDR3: TGTGCCAGCAGTGAAGGATCGCCTAACAGGGTTGCTGAAGCTTTCTTT. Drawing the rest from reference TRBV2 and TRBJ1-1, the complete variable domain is EPEVTQTPSHQVTQMGQEVILRCVPISNHLYFYWYRQILGQKVEFLVSFYNNEISEKSEIFDDQFSVERPDGSNFTLKIRSTKLEDSAMYFCASSEGSPNRVAEAFFGQGTRLTVV.